Reported below is one TCR beta chain. Its antigen is still unknown. An end of the junction differs from the germline gene, which may be a read error. RNA was extracted from bulk tissue without any cell sorting. The normal lung tissue was taken more than 3 cm from the tumor edge. Donors were chemotherapy-naive, newly diagnosed lung cancer surgical patients in China, August–late 2014. Per germline, CDR1 GTSNPN and CDR2 SVGIG (reference sequence). This CDR3 has 14 residues. This record comes from a study of tumor and adjacent non-tumor tissue in lung cancer. About the study: Patients were aged about 30 to 76, roughly nine men and 5 women, stage I to III.

Study-wide points: Higher tumor TCR diversity was associated with shorter survival.

A modified ARM-PCR protocol with three rounds of nested PCR amplified TCRbeta. TCRdb passed the multiplex PCR reads through MiXCR, listing each CDR3 protein once. This table has approximately 79,000 distinct CDR3 sequences, approximately 82% appearing once. The TCR comes from a man between 65 and 85 years old with non-small cell lung cancer. The chain is built from TRBV30 and TRBJ1-1, with a tentative D call TRBD1 (5 bases). Sequencing used distant non-tumor lung tissue. This CDR3 reads CAWLRDVRNTEVFF. CDR3 coding DNA: TGTGCCTGGTTACGGGACGTACGGAACACTGAAGTTTTCTTT.